This TCR beta chain was retrieved from a study of tumor-infiltrating lymphocytes in primary liver carcinoma. Study-wide background: Participating patients were men and women between 30 and 69 years old. General observations from the study: The top-250-clone fraction was significantly higher in tumors than in blood (p = 0.039). Researchers found tumor-adjacent and tumor-blood pairs overlapped less than tumor region pairs.

Germline V lookup: CDR1 ENHRY, CDR2 SYGVKD. The CDR3 numbers 12 amino acids, ends counted. Comments on this clonotype: Its matching antigen is unknown. A much larger clone differs by one base, so this may be a read error. No conserved phenylalanine or tryptophan is present at the end of the CDR3, so a read error is the likely explanation. The DNA is omitted, as the CDR3 cannot be located on it reliably, and the CDR3 follows TCRdb's listing.

Investigators took RNA and DNA out together from 20-30 mg of unsorted bulk tissue. Patients' primary liver carcinoma was surgically resected. A constant-region primer primed TCR beta cDNA synthesis from 450 to 550 ng of total RNA. Each TCR beta library was derived from three nested multiplex PCR rounds that employed slightly modified ARM-PCR. The first two PCR rounds, around 10 cycles each, used TRBV1-TRBV30 forward primers and a C-beta reverse primer. TCRdb reanalysed the multiplex PCR reads using MiXCR and keeps one entry per CDR3 protein. The sample records approximately 79,000 distinct CDR3 sequences, almost 70% being singletons.

Specimen: liver tumor tissue from sampling region 4. Subset meaning: tumor region T4, right-lateral pole. The receptor comes from a middle-aged man with primary liver carcinoma and hepatitis B virus infection. This chain connects TRBV10-3 to TRBJ1-3. CDR3 residues: CAISGSSDSLYS.